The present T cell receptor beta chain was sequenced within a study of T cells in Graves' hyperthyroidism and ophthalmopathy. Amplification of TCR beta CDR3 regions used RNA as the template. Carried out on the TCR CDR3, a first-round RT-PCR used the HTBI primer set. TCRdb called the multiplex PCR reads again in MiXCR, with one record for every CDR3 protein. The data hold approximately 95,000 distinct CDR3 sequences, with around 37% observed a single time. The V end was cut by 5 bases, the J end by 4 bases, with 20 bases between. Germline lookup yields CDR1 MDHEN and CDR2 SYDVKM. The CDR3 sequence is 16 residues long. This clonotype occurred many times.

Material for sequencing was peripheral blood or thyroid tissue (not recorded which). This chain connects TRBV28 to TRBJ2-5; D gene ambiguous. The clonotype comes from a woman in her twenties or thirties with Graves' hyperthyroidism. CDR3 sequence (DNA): TGTGCCAGCAGTCTCACCAGTGACCGAGGTGTAGAGACCCAGTACTTC. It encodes CASSLTSDRGVETQYF.